Listed below are T cell receptor beta chains from one sample, sequenced in a study of CD8 T cells in ankylosing spondylitis. MiXCR, run by TCRdb on the 5' RACE reads, gives a single entry per CDR3 protein. The table shows 670,000 or so distinct CDR3 sequences, with roughly 19% occurring only once. The sequencing sample was made of blood, either unsorted or a sorted T cell fraction (not recorded which). The source is a male donor with ankylosing spondylitis. Each CDR3 is given with its conserved first and last residue. Fields, in order: D gene, V gene, clone size, J gene, CDR3 protein, CDR3 DNA. The D gene is left open where the match is weak. Clone size is given for some rows only: seen once, a few or many times, or a class if the clone is expanded.

d_gene: -; v_gene: TRBV7-9; abundance: -; j_gene: TRBJ1-2; CDR3aa: CASSSDGAGMSYTF; CDR3nt: TGTGCCAGCAGCTCGGACGGCGCAGGGATGAGCTACACCTTC
d_gene: -; v_gene: TRBV29-1; abundance: -; j_gene: TRBJ2-1; CDR3aa: CSVEGDGPSSYNEQFF; CDR3nt: TGCAGCGTTGAAGGGGACGGGCCGAGCTCCTACAATGAGCAGTTCTTC
d_gene: -; v_gene: TRBV12-3/TRBV12-4; abundance: -; j_gene: TRBJ2-3; CDR3aa: CASTSRQFSKYF; CDR3nt: TGTGCCAGCACCAGCCGACAGTTTTCTAAGTATTTT
d_gene: -; v_gene: TRBV11-2; abundance: few; j_gene: TRBJ2-1; CDR3aa: CASSLGNSGEGSYNEQFF; CDR3nt: TGTGCCAGCAGCTTAGGGAACAGCGGTGAAGGCTCCTACAATGAGCAGTTCTTC
d_gene: -; v_gene: TRBV29-1; abundance: many; j_gene: TRBJ2-3; CDR3aa: CSVDLGGGTDTQYF; CDR3nt: TGCAGCGTTGATTTGGGCGGTGGCACAGATACGCAGTATTTT
d_gene: TRBD2; v_gene: TRBV20-1; abundance: -; j_gene: TRBJ2-3; CDR3aa: CSARAVAGAGADTQYF; CDR3nt: TGCAGTGCTAGAGCGGTAGCGGGAGCTGGCGCAGATACGCAGTATTTT
d_gene: TRBD1; v_gene: TRBV25-1; abundance: -; j_gene: TRBJ1-3; CDR3aa: CASSDWGDREYGNTIYF; CDR3nt: TGTGCCAGCAGTGATTGGGGGGACAGGGAGTATGGAAACACCATATATTTT
d_gene: -; v_gene: TRBV29-1; abundance: few; j_gene: TRBJ1-1; CDR3aa: CSVEGSTGPTEAFF; CDR3nt: TGCAGCGTCGAAGGGTCAACGGGCCCCACTGAAGCTTTCTTT
d_gene: -; v_gene: TRBV7-8; abundance: few; j_gene: TRBJ1-1; CDR3aa: CASNPDRTNTEAFF; CDR3nt: TGTGCCAGCAATCCCGACAGGACCAACACTGAAGCTTTCTTT
d_gene: -; v_gene: TRBV5-1; abundance: many; j_gene: TRBJ1-2; CDR3aa: CASSLGSSGNGYTF; CDR3nt: TGCGCCAGCAGCTTGGGCAGTTCAGGCAATGGCTACACCTTC
d_gene: -; v_gene: TRBV9; abundance: -; j_gene: TRBJ2-1; CDR3aa: CASSAPYSGEQFF; CDR3nt: TGTGCCAGCAGCGCCCCTTATAGCGGTGAGCAGTTCTTC
d_gene: -; v_gene: TRBV29-1; abundance: many; j_gene: TRBJ2-7; CDR3aa: CSVRESSYEQYF; CDR3nt: TGCAGCGTACGGGAGAGCTCCTACGAGCAGTACTTC
d_gene: -; v_gene: TRBV20-1; abundance: -; j_gene: TRBJ2-1; CDR3aa: CSARELTNEQFF; CDR3nt: TGCAGTGCTAGAGAGCTAACCAATGAGCAGTTCTTC
d_gene: TRBD2; v_gene: TRBV20-1; abundance: few; j_gene: TRBJ2-3; CDR3aa: CSASTSGRSTDTQYF; CDR3nt: TGCAGTGCATCGACTAGCGGGAGAAGCACAGATACGCAGTATTTT
d_gene: -; v_gene: TRBV7-9; abundance: -; j_gene: TRBJ2-7; CDR3aa: CASSPENRRAYEQYF; CDR3nt: TGTGCCAGCAGCCCGGAGAACCGCCGGGCTTACGAGCAGTACTTC
d_gene: TRBD2; v_gene: TRBV9; abundance: few; j_gene: TRBJ2-1; CDR3aa: CASSGLAGDSYNEQFF; CDR3nt: TGTGCCAGCAGCGGCCTAGCGGGGGATTCCTACAATGAGCAGTTCTTC